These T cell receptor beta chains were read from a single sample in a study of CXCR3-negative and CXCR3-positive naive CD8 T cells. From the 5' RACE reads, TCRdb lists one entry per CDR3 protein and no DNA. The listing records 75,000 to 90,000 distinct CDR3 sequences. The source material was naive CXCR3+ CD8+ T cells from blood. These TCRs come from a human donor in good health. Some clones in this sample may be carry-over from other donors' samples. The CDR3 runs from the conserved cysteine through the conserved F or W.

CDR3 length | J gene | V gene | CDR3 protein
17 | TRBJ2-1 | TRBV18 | CASSPSTSGGSYNEQFF
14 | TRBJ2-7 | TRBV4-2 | CASSARDSSYEQYF
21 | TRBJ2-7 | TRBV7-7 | CASSWRDETISGGLPTYEQYF
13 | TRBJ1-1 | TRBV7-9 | CASSNGRGYEAFF
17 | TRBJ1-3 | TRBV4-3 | CASSQDKTRYSGNTIYF
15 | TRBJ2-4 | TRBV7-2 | CASSLNWLTKNIQYF
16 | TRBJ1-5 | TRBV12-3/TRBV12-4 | CASSPRDRGPNQPQHF
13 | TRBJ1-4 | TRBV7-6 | CASSTATNEKLFF
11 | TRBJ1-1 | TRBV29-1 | CSVRRIPEAFF
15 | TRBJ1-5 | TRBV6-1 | CASSEAGAGGPPQHF
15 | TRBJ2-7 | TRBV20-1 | CSARAPPDSSYEQYF
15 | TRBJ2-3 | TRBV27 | CASSQAEIWEDTQYF
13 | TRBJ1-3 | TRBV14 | CASSRGPGNTIYF
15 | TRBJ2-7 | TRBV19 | CASSIADRVHYEQYF
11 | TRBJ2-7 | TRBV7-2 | CASSLAFEQYF
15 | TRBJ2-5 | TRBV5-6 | CASSLYRGGRETQYF
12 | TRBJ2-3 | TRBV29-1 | CSAGEYTDTQYF
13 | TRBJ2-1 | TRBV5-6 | CASRTTSGRAPFF
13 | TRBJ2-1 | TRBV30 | CAWSPGQTGEQFF
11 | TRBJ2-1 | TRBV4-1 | CASSRKDEQFF
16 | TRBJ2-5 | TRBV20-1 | CSARRSGAGDQETQYF
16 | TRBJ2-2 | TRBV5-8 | CASSLGQDNIIGELFF
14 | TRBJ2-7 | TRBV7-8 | CASSSRTGPYEQYF
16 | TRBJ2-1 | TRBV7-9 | CASSLASWDKYNEQFF
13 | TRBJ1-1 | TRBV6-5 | CASSAGDNTEAFF
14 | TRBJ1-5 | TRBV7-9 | CASSLDSSNQPQHF
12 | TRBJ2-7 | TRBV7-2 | CASSQTHYEQYF
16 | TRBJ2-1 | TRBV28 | CASSPGLAGDYNEQFF
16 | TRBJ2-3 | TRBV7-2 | CASSLLPGALTDTQYF
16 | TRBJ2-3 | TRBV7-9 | CASSPAQGATTDTQYF
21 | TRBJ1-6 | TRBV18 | CASSPNFGIDYTDSYNSPLHF
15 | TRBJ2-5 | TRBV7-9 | CASSLQGVSQETQYF
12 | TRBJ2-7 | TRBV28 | CASSFPSYEQYF
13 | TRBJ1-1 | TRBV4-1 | CASSADRNTEAFF
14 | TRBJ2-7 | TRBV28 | CASSFWVSSYEQYF
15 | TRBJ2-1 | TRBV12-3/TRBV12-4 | CASSEYRGPDNEQFF
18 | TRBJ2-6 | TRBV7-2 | CASSLLLARYSGANVLTF
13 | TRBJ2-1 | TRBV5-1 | CASSWTRGNEQFF
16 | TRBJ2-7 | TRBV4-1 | CASSQEWARNSYEQYF
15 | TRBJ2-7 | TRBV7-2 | CASRYGLATKYEQYF
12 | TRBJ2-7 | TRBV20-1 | CSARDNSYEQYF
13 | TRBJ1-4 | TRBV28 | CASSFLGNEKLFF
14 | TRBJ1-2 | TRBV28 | CASSLREVAYGYTF
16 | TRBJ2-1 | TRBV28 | CASSDARGGSRNEQFF
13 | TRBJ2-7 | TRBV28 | CASSMTGWGEQYF
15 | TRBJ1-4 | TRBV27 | CASSLNRATNEKLFF
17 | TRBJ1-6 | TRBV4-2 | CASSQAPLGGLSSPLHF
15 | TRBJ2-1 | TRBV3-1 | CASTSSTGDYDEQFF